This T cell receptor beta chain was sequenced for a study of T cell responses to AZD1222 COVID-19 vaccine. Overall study context: Second doses were pooled across both intervals (about 4 or about 12 weeks).

The CDR3 runs to 14 residues. Study conclusions and caveats: Nearly half of unique spike-specific TCRs reportedly avoided B.1.351 and B.1.1.7 mutated regions. Clonal diversity was possibly underestimated, and white British individuals and females predominated among donors.

Sequencing used immunoSEQ multiplex PCR; TCRdb keeps in-frame clones, though not all of them. This table has some 96,000 clones, more than 75% appearing once. Comment on this clone: The antigen is not known.

Sequenced here: peripheral blood, sampled on day 0 of AZD1222 vaccination. The chain carries TRBV21-1 and TRBJ2-7. TRBV21-1 is a listed pseudogene. The clonotype originates from an adult in good health. CDR3 region: CASSLTDTCYEQYF. The CDR3 nucleotides are TGTGCCAGCAGCTTGACCGATACTTGCTACGAGCAGTACTTC.